Presented here are 14 T cell receptor beta chains from one specimen sequenced in a study of cytomegalovirus exposure and HLA in healthy donors. PCR primers comprised 60 Vbeta and 13 Jbeta primers. Data came from immunoSEQ multiplex PCR; TCRdb stores just in-frame clones and leaves some out. The sample table sets out more than 200,000 clones. Sequenced: PBMCs. These TCRs come from a woman in her thirties in good health and CMV-seropositive.

This rearrangement joins TRBV5-1 to TRBJ2-4; 13 positions match TRBD2. CDR3 size: 16 residues. V was pared by 2 bases and J by 6 bases, with 5 bases of the junction left unmatched. The germline V gene encodes CDR1 SGHRS and CDR2 YFSETQ. As DNA, the CDR3 is TGCGCCAGCAGCTTAGGACTAGCGGGAGCGGGAAACATTCAGTACTTC. Protein: CASSLGLAGAGNIQYF.

The chain has TRBV12-5 and TRBJ1-2, with D tentatively TRBD1 (6 bases). This CDR3 has 14 amino acids. V lost 8 bases and J lost 1, with 14 bases in between. Germline V gives CDR1 LGHNT, CDR2 FRNRAP. The CDR3, as DNA: TGTGCTAGTAGGGGGGGACCGAATAACTATGGCTACACCTTC. As protein: CASRGGPNNYGYTF.

The V gene is TRBV2, the J gene TRBJ1-2; possibly TRBD1 for D (5 bases). From germline, CDR1 is SNHLY and CDR2 FYNNEI. CDR3 length: 13 residues. The V and J ends lost 6 bases and 2 bases respectively, with 10 bases between them. The chain's CDR3 is CASSKDRNYGYTF. The CDR3 region has the DNA TGTGCCAGCAGCAAAGACAGAAACTATGGCTACACCTTC. Supplemented by reference TRBV2 and TRBJ1-2, the full variable domain reads EPEVTQTPSHQVTQMGQEVILRCVPISNHLYFYWYRQILGQKVEFLVSFYNNEISEKSEIFDDQFSVERPDGSNFTLKIRSTKLEDSAMYFCASSKDRNYGYTFGSGTRLTVV.

The chain joins TRBV4-2 to TRBJ1-6, with 10 bases fitting TRBD1. This CDR3 has 16 amino acids. Trimming took 5 bases from V and 10 from J; bases not matched to a gene: 11. Germline assignment: CDR1 LGHNA and CDR2 YNFKEQ. The CDR3 protein is CASSSLDRGGLSPLHF. The CDR3 DNA follows: TGTGCCAGCAGCTCCTTGGACAGGGGGGGGTTATCACCCCTCCACTTT.

The V call is TRBV6-5, the J call TRBJ2-1, with unresolved D. The ends were cut back, 10 bases at V and 8 bases at J, with 12 bases in the middle. This CDR3 is 11 amino acids long. Germline CDR1 MNHEY, CDR2 SVGAGI. The CDR3 reads CATRRDHEQFF. CDR3 nucleotides: TGTGCCACCCGGAGAGATCATGAGCAGTTCTTC.

This chain uses TRBV6-5 with TRBJ2-1; 7 positions agree with TRBD1. The CDR3 has 14 amino acids. The junction had 4 bases not matched to a gene; V was cut back by 2 bases and J by 6 bases. Germline V lookup: CDR1 MNHEY, CDR2 SVGAGI. CDR3 DNA sequence: TGTGCCAGCAGTTACAAGGGGGCGGGCAATGAGCAGTTCTTC. Amino acid sequence: CASSYKGAGNEQFF.

The chain recombines TRBV18 with TRBJ1-2; D gene unclear. V was shortened by 2 bases and J by 4 bases, with 8 bases between the two germline ends. The CDR3 runs 13 residues. Germline V gives CDR1 KGHSH, CDR2 LQKENI. The chain's CDR3 is CASSPGEGYGYTF. CDR3 in DNA: TGTGCCAGCTCACCAGGGGAGGGCTATGGCTACACCTTC. The variable domain in full, completed from reference TRBV18 and TRBJ1-2, reads NAGVMQNPRHLVRRRGQEARLRCSPMKGHSHVYWYRQLPEEGLKFMVYLQKENIIDESGMPKERFSAEFPKEGPSILRIQQVVRGDSAAYFCASSPGEGYGYTFGSGTRLTVV.

CDR3 DNA: TGTGCCAGCAGTTATTCAACTGAAGCTTTCTTT. Encoded protein: CASSYSTEAFF. The V and J genes are TRBV28 and TRBJ1-1; D is unclear. In germline, CDR1 is MDHEN, CDR2 SYDVKM. V was clipped by 4 bases and J by 5 bases, with 5 bases between them. The CDR3 covers 11 residues. Variable domain in full (rest from reference TRBV28 and TRBJ1-1): DVKVTQSSRYLVKRTGEKVFLECVQDMDHENMFWYRQDPGLGLRLIYFSYDVKMKEKGDIPEGYSVSREKKERFSLILESASTNQTSMYLCASSYSTEAFFGQGTRLTVV.

This rearrangement joins TRBV6-1 to TRBJ2-3, with D perhaps TRBD1 (6 bases). V lost 8 bases to trimming and J lost 1 base, with 10 bases between them. The CDR3 contains 13 residues. Germline V gene sequence: CDR1 MNHNS, CDR2 SASEGT. The CDR3 DNA reads TGTGCCAGCTTAGAGGGGGGCACAGATACGCAGTATTTT. Protein product: CASLEGGTDTQYF.

The genes are TRBV6-1 and TRBJ2-1; 14 nucleotides align to TRBD2. The germline V gene has CDR1 MNHNS and CDR2 SASEGT. The J segment lost 8 bases and the V segment lost 5 bases, leaving 5 bases of the junction unmatched. The CDR3 covers 15 residues. The CDR3 here is CASSPGLAGGYEQFF. The DNA of the CDR3 is TGTGCCAGCAGTCCCGGACTAGCGGGGGGTTATGAGCAGTTCTTC.

This rearrangement joins TRBV28 to TRBJ1-3, with D unresolved. Germline CDR1 and CDR2: MDHEN and SYDVKM. The CDR3 extends over 13 amino acids. V lost 6 bases to trimming and J lost 5 bases, with 11 bases between them. The CDR3 nucleotides read TGTGCCAGCAGCCAGGATCAAAGAAACACCATATATTTT. Its protein product is CASSQDQRNTIYF.

Concerning this clone itself: Additional DNA sequences in this sample encode the identical CDR3. This chain joins TRBV19 and TRBJ2-7; D remains ambiguous. The CDR3 runs to 14 residues. Trimming left V 1 base short and J 0 bases short, with 7 bases between. Germline V gene sequence: CDR1 LNHDA, CDR2 SQIVND (reference sequence). Written as DNA, the CDR3 is TGTGCCAGTAGTATAGGTTACAGCTCCTACGAGCAGTACTTC. Protein product: CASSIGYSSYEQYF.

This sequence joins TRBV6-5 and TRBJ2-1; weak D call: TRBD2 (6 bases). The germline gives CDR1 MNHEY, CDR2 SVGAGI. The ends were cut back, 0 bases at V and 4 bases at J, with 13 bases in the middle. This CDR3 comprises 16 residues. The CDR3 sequence is CASSYSKLAAYNEQFF. CDR3 DNA sequence: TGTGCCAGCAGTTACTCGAAACTAGCAGCGTACAATGAGCAGTTCTTC.

This chain joins TRBV5-4 and TRBJ1-5; a possible D gene is TRBD1 (6 bases). Per germline, CDR1 SGHNT and CDR2 YYREEE (reference sequence). This CDR3 comprises 15 residues. Trimming removed 0 bases from V and 4 bases from J, with 11 bases in between. CDR3: CASSLDRAFNQPQHF. For the CDR3, the DNA is TGTGCCAGCAGCTTGGACAGGGCCTTTAATCAGCCCCAGCATTTT. Using reference TRBV5-4 and TRBJ1-5 for the parts outside the CDR3, the full variable domain is ETGVTQSPTHLIKTRGQQVTLRCSSQSGHNTVSWYQQALGQGPQFIFQYYREEENGRGNFPPRFSGLQFPNYSSELNVNALELDDSALYLCASSLDRAFNQPQHFGDGTRLSIL.